One sample yielded the 20 T cell receptor beta chains listed below, sequenced in a study of shared clonotypes between healthy human individuals. Naive CD8 cells lacked CD45RO and underwent positive selection for CCR7, leaving out terminally differentiated effector memory CD45RA+ cells. Profiling relied on immunoSEQ multiplex PCR, and the TCRdb table lists in-frame clones only, not all of them. The data show under 850,000 clones, with 80% to 95% seen just once and 24% held by the top ten. What was sequenced was naive CD8+ T cells sorted from blood. Receptor source: a man aged 25 to 40 in good health.

The genes are TRBV4-2 and TRBJ2-7; TRBD2 aligns across 7 bases. Germline V CDR1 and CDR2: LGHNA, YNFKEQ. J lost 0 bases, V lost 0 bases, and 11 bases had no gene match. The CDR3 has 18 residues. The CDR3 nucleotides read TGTGCCAGCAGCCAAGATATCCCGCTAGCGGAAAGCTCCTACGAGCAGTACTTC. It is translated as CASSQDIPLAESSYEQYF.

Notes on this clone: The sample contains more than one DNA sequence encoding this CDR3. The V and J genes are TRBV29-1 and TRBJ2-7, with D unresolved. Germline V gene data show CDR1 as SQVTM and CDR2 as ANQGSEA. V dropped 4 bases and J dropped 0 bases, with 13 bases sitting between them. There are 14 residues in the CDR3. The CDR3 is CSVVGGRSSYEQYF. In DNA form, the CDR3 reads TGCAGCGTTGTGGGCGGTCGGAGCTCCTACGAGCAGTACTTC.

Regarding this clone: Other DNA sequences in this specimen translate into the identical CDR3. The chain recombines TRBV27 with TRBJ2-7; D perhaps matches TRBD2 (6 bases). V dropped 3 bases and J dropped 0 bases, with 9 bases sitting between them. Germline V gives CDR1 MNHEY, CDR2 SMNVEV (reference sequence). The CDR3 is 14 residues long. This chain's CDR3 is CASSLGTGSYEQYF. DNA for the CDR3: TGTGCCAGCAGTTTGGGGACTGGCTCCTACGAGCAGTACTTC.

CDR3: CASSNFAVDETQYF. CDR3 DNA sequence: TGCGCCAGCAGCAACTTCGCGGTCGATGAGACCCAGTACTTC. The chain couples TRBV4-1 to TRBJ2-5; D unresolved. V was pared by 5 bases and J by 5 bases, with 15 bases between. Germline V gene lookup returns CDR1 MGHRA and CDR2 YSYEKL. This CDR3 is built from 14 residues.

The rearrangement links TRBV2 to TRBJ2-5, with D tentatively TRBD1 (5 bases). Looked up from germline, CDR1 is SNHLY and CDR2 is FYNNEI. Trimming removed 3 bases at V and 7 bases at J, with 18 bases between. The CDR3 totals 15 residues. CDR3 region: CASSDPLGREGTQYF. The CDR3 DNA is TGTGCCAGCAGTGATCCTCTCGGCAGGGAAGGGACCCAGTACTTC.

A remark on this clone: At one end the junction does not follow the germline gene, possibly because of a read error. This chain connects TRBV7-9 to TRBJ1-1; D remains ambiguous. The CDR3 has 12 residues. CDR1 is SEHNR and CDR2 is FQNEAQ in the germline V gene (reference sequence). CDR3 amino acids: CASTPPSAWAYF. Here the CDR3 DNA reads TGTGCCAGCACCCCCCCCTCGGCCTGGGCGTATTTT.

The chain recombines TRBV5-6 with TRBJ2-7; TRBD2 aligns across 10 bases. CDR3 length: 16 amino acids. V was pared by 4 bases and J by 9 bases, with 16 bases of the junction left unmatched. Germline assignment: CDR1 SGHDT and CDR2 YYEEEE. CDR3 loop: CASSPPVASGRFGQYF. CDR3 in DNA: TGTGCCAGCAGCCCCCCCGTGGCTAGCGGGAGATTCGGGCAGTACTTC.

The chain is built from TRBV7-6 and TRBJ1-4; D is unclear. Trimming removed 5 bases at V and 8 bases at J, with 12 bases between. Germline lookup yields CDR1 SGHVS and CDR2 FNYEAQ. The CDR3 is 13 amino acids. CDR3: CASSPSLGEKLFF. As DNA, the CDR3 is TGTGCCAGCAGCCCCTCGCTAGGGGAAAAACTGTTTTTT.

V usage is TRBV5-4 and J usage is TRBJ2-7; TRBD1 is a possible D gene (6 bases). The CDR3 totals 18 residues. The V end was cut by 4 bases, the J end by 0 bases, with 23 bases between. The germline gives CDR1 SGHNT, CDR2 YYREEE (reference sequence). The CDR3 region has the DNA TGTGCCAGCAGCGGGGAGTCGCGTTCGGGACACCTCTCCTACGAGCAGTACTTC. It translates to CASSGESRSGHLSYEQYF.

The chain couples TRBV19 to TRBJ2-7; 7 nucleotides line up with TRBD2. The CDR3 extends over 15 amino acids. V shed 5 bases, J shed 2 bases, and the junction held 9 bases outside the gene matches. Germline CDR1 and CDR2: LNHDA and SQIVND (reference sequence). CDR3 sequence: CASSLRWEGTYEQYF. The CDR3, as DNA: TGTGCCAGTAGTCTTCGGTGGGAGGGGACCTACGAGCAGTACTTC. Full variable domain (rest looked up from reference TRBV19 and TRBJ2-7): DGGITQSPKYLFRKEGQNVTLSCEQNLNHDAMYWYRQDPGQGLRLIYYSQIVNDFQKGDIAEGYSVSREKKESFPLTVTSAQKNPTAFYLCASSLRWEGTYEQYFGPGTRLTVT.

This rearrangement joins TRBV28 to TRBJ2-7; 7 bases are shared with TRBD2. The CDR3 is made up of 16 amino acids. Germline values: CDR1 MDHEN, CDR2 SYDVKM. V gave up 6 bases and J gave up 2 bases; unmatched junction bases: 13. For the CDR3, the DNA is TGTGCCAGCAGCCCCATAGTGGCGGGAGCTGCCTACGAGCAGTACTTC. This translates into CASSPIVAGAAYEQYF.

Comment on this clone: The sample holds other DNA sequences that translate to the same CDR3. CDR3 sequence reads: CAWSVVNEQFF. In DNA, the CDR3 is TGTGCCTGGAGTGTCGTCAACGAGCAGTTCTTC. The chain combines TRBV30 with TRBJ2-1, with D hard to call. Trimming cost V 0 bases and J 10 bases, with 7 bases left between them. The germline V gene encodes CDR1 GTSNPN and CDR2 SVGIG (reference sequence). This CDR3 comprises 11 residues.

The chain recombines TRBV5-6 with TRBJ1-1; TRBD1 matches at 7 bases. The germline gives CDR1 SGHDT, CDR2 YYEEEE. The CDR3 sequence is 16 residues long. V was pared by 4 bases and J by 6 bases, with 15 bases of the junction left unmatched. The CDR3 is CASSRRVDRDGAEAFF. The CDR3, as DNA: TGTGCCAGCAGCCGACGAGTAGACAGGGACGGGGCTGAAGCTTTCTTT.

This clone was counted once. The chain combines TRBV29-1 with TRBJ2-3, with a tentative D call TRBD2 (5 bases). Germline-derived CDR1 and CDR2 are SQVTM and ANQGSEA. The ends were cut back, 4 bases at V and 14 bases at J, with 16 bases in the middle. The CDR3 runs to 11 residues. The CDR3 nucleotides read TGCAGCGTTGTTCCCGGGGTCGATCCGTATTTT. As protein: CSVVPGVDPYF.

The chain is built from TRBV7-9 and TRBJ1-2; maybe TRBD1 (6 bases). Germline V CDR1 and CDR2: SEHNR, FQNEAQ (reference sequence). This CDR3 region has 15 residues. Trimming removed 1 base from V and 2 bases from J, with 11 bases in between. In DNA, the CDR3 is TGTGCCAGCAGCTTAGTAGGGGGAGAGAACTATGGCTACACCTTC. This gives the protein CASSLVGGENYGYTF.

This clone appeared once. The rearrangement links TRBV19 to TRBJ1-1; 9 bases are a match to TRBD1. In germline, CDR1 is LNHDA, CDR2 SQIVND (reference sequence). With V trimmed by 6 bases and J by 2 bases, 7 bases remained unmatched. The CDR3 runs 15 residues. The CDR3 region is CASRPWTGVNTEAFF. The DNA of the CDR3 is TGTGCCAGTAGACCTTGGACAGGGGTAAACACTGAAGCTTTCTTT. Complete variable domain (other parts from reference TRBV19 and TRBJ1-1): DGGITQSPKYLFRKEGQNVTLSCEQNLNHDAMYWYRQDPGQGLRLIYYSQIVNDFQKGDIAEGYSVSREKKESFPLTVTSAQKNPTAFYLCASRPWTGVNTEAFFGQGTRLTVV.

V gene TRBV7-9 combines with J gene TRBJ2-4, with TRBD2 as a possible D gene (5 bases). V shed 2 bases and J shed 1 base, with 12 bases lying between them. In germline, CDR1 is SEHNR, CDR2 FQNEAQ (reference sequence). The CDR3 is 16 residues long. The CDR3 here is CASSLNREMAKNIQYF. CDR3 nucleotides: TGTGCCAGCAGCTTAAATCGGGAAATGGCCAAAAACATTCAGTACTTC.

The chain carries TRBV15 and TRBJ1-2; possible D gene TRBD1, 6 bases. V was pared by 0 bases and J by 4 bases, with 15 bases between. CDR1 and CDR2 from the germline V gene are LNHNV and YYDKDF (reference sequence). The CDR3 extends over 16 amino acids. The CDR3 region has the DNA TGTGCCACCAGCAGAGATTCAGACAGGAGGACCTATGGCTACACCTTC. Its translation: CATSRDSDRRTYGYTF.

The gene calls are TRBV7-2 and TRBJ2-3; D possibly corresponds to TRBD2 (6 bases). CDR1 SGHTA and CDR2 FQGNSA come from the germline V gene. V was pared by 4 bases and J by 1 base, with 12 bases between. There are 15 residues in the CDR3. The CDR3 reads CASSSYSGRTDTQYF. The CDR3 nucleotides are TGTGCCAGCAGCTCGTATAGCGGACGCACAGATACGCAGTATTTT.

The chain uses TRBV4-1 and TRBJ2-1; TRBD2 aligns across 8 bases. From germline, CDR1 is MGHRA and CDR2 YSYEKL. This CDR3 is 15 amino acids long. The V segment lost 0 bases and the J segment 8 bases; nucleotides outside the gene matches: 6. The DNA of the CDR3 is TGCGCCAGCAGCCAAGATATGATGACTAGCGATGAGCAGTTCTTC. Encoded protein: CASSQDMMTSDEQFF.